This TCR beta chain was sequenced in a study of control samples from healthy donors and cancer patients. Germline values: CDR1 KGHDR, CDR2 SFDVKD. V lost 5 bases, J lost 3 bases, and 16 bases lay in between. The CDR3 totals 15 residues. Data came from immunoSEQ multiplex PCR; TCRdb stores just in-frame clones and leaves some out. Among under 450,000 clones listed, approximately 90% were seen once. The TCR was taken from a man between 35 and 55 years old with head and neck cancer. The chain is built from TRBV24-1 and TRBJ2-7; tentative D call: TRBD1 (6 bases). The sample consisted of PBMCs. As DNA, the CDR3 is TGTGCCACCAGTGGAGGAACAGGGCTTCACTACGAGCAGTACTTC. Residues: CATSGGTGLHYEQYF.